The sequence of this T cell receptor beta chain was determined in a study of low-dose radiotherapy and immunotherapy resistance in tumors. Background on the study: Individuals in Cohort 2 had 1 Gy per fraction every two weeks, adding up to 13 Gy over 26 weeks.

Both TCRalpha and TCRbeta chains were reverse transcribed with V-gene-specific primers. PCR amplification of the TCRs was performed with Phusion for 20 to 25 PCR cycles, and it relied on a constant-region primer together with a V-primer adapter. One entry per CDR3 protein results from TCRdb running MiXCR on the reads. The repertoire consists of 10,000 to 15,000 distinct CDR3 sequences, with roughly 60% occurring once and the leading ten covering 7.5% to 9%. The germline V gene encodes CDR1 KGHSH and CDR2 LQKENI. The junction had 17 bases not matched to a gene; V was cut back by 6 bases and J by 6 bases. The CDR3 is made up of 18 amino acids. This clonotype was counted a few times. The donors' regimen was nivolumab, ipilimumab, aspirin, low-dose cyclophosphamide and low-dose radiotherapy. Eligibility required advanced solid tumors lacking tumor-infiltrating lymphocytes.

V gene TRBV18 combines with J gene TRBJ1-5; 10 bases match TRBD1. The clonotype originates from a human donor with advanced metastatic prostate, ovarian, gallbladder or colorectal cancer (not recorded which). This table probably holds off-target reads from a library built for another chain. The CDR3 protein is CASSPPGTGAKGSQPQHF. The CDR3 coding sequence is TGTGCCAGCTCCCCTCCCGGGACAGGGGCCAAGGGATCTCAGCCCCAGCATTTT. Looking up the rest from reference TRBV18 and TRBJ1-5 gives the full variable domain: NAGVMQNPRHLVRRRGQEARLRCSPMKGHSHVYWYRQLPEEGLKFMVYLQKENIIDESGMPKERFSAEFPKEGPSILRIQQVVRGDSAAYFCASSPPGTGAKGSQPQHFGDGTRLSIL.